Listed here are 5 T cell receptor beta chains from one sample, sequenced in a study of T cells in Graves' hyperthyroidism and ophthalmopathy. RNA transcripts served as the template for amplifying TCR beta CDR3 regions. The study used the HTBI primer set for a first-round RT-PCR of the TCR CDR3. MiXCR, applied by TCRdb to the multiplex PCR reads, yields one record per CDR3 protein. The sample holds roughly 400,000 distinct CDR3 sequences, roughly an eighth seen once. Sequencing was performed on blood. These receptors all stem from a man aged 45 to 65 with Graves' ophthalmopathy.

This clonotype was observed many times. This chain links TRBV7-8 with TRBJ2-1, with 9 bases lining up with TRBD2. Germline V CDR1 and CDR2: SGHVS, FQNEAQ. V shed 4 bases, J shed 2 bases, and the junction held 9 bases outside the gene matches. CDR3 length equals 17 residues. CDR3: CASSSGPLAGTYNEQFF. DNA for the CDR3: TGTGCCAGCAGCTCAGGCCCCCTAGCGGGGACCTACAATGAGCAGTTCTTC.

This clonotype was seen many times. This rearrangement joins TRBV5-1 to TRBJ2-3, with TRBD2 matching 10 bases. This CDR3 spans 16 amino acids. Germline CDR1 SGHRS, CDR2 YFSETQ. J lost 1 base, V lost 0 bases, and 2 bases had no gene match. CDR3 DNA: TGCGCCAGCAGCTTGGACGGACTAGCGGGCACAGATACGCAGTATTTT. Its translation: CASSLDGLAGTDTQYF.

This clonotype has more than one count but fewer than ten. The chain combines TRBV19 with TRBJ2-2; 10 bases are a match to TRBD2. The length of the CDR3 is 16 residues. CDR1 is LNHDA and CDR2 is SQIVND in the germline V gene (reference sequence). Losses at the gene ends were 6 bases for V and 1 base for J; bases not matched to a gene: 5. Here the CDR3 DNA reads TGTGCCAGTAGAACCAGGACTAGCGGGAACACCGGGGAGCTGTTTTTT. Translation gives CASRTRTSGNTGELFF.

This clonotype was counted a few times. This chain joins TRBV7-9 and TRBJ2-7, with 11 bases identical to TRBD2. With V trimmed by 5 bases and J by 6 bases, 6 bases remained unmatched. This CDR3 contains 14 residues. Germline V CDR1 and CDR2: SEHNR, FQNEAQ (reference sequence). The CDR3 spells CASSVLAGGGEQYF. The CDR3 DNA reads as TGTGCCAGCAGCGTGTTAGCGGGAGGGGGCGAGCAGTACTTC.

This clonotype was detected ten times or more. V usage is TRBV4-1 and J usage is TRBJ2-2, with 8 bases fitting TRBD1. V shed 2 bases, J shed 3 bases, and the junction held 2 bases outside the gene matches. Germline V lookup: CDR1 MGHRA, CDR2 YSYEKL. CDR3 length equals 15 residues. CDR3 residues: CASSQRQGHTGELFF. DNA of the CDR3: TGCGCCAGCAGCCAAAGACAGGGGCACACCGGGGAGCTGTTTTTT.